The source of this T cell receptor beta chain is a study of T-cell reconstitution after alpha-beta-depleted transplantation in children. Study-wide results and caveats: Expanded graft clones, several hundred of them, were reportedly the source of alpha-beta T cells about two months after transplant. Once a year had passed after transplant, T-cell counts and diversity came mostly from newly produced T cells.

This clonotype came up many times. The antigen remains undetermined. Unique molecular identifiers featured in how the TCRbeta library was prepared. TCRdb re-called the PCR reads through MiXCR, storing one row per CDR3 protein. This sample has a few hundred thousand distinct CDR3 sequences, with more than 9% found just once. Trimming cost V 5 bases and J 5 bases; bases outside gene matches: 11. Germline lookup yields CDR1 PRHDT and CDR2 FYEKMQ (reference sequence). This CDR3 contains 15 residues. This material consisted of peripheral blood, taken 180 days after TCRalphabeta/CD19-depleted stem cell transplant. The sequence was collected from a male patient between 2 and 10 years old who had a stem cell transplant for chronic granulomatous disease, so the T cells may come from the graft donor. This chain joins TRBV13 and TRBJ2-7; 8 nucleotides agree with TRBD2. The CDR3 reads CASSTFSGVRNEQYF. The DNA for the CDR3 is TGTGCCAGCAGCACATTTAGCGGGGTAAGGAACGAGCAGTACTTC.